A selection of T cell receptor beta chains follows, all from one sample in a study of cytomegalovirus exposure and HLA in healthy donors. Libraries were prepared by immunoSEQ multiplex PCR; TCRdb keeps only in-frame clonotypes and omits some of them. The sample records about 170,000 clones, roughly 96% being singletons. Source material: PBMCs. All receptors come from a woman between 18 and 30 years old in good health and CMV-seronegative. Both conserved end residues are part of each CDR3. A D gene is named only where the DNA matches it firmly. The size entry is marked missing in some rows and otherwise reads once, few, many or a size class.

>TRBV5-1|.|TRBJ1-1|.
TGCGCCAGCAGCTTGGCCGTTGGACCCGCACAGGGCACTGAAGCTTTCTTT
CASSLAVGPAQGTEAFF
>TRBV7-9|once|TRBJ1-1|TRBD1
TGTGCCAGCAGCTTCCCGGGACAGGCAGTTGAAGCTTTCTTT
CASSFPGQAVEAFF
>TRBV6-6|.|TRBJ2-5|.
TGTGCCAGCAGTTCCCTCCCGGGGGACCAGTACTTC
CASSSLPGDQYF
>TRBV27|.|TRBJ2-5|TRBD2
TGTGCCAGCAGCCTACTAGCGGGACTCCAAGAGACCCAGTACTTC
CASSLLAGLQETQYF
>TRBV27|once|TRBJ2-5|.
TGTGCCAGCAGTAAACTCGGGGGGCCCCAAGAGACCCAGTACTTC
CASSKLGGPQETQYF
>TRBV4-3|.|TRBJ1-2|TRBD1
TGCGCCAGCAGCCGTGTCGACAGGGGGGCGAGTAACTATGGCTACACCTTC
CASSRVDRGASNYGYTF
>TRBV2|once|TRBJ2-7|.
TGTGCCAGCAGTGATTCGGTCTACTCCTACGAGCAGTACTTC
CASSDSVYSYEQYF
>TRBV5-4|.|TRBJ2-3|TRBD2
TGTGCCAGCAGCTTGGAGGGGAGGACTAGCGGTAGCACAGATACGCAGTATTTT
CASSLEGRTSGSTDTQYF
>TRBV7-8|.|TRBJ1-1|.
TGTGCCAGCAGCTTAGCCGTGACAGCGAACACTGAAGCTTTCTTT
CASSLAVTANTEAFF
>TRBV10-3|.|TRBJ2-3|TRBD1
TGTGCCATCAGAAAAATAGGGACAGGGTTCTACGCAGATACGCAGTATTTT
CAIRKIGTGFYADTQYF
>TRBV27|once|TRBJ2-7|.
TGTGCCAGCAGTCGGACACGGGGGTGGCCGGACGAGCAGTACTTC
CASSRTRGWPDEQYF
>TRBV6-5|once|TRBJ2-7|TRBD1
TGTGCCAGCAGTTACCGGACAGGGGGCGGGTACGAGCAGTACTTC
CASSYRTGGGYEQYF